The 20 T cell receptor beta chains listed next were all sequenced from one sample in a study of blood T cell repertoires in COVID-19. The repertoire was sequenced with immunoSEQ multiplex PCR; TCRdb's copy has only in-frame clones and lacks some. The data hold 180,000 or so clones, with just over 85% observed a single time. The sequenced material came from peripheral blood. Receptors originate from a man aged 55-75 years with acute or convalescent COVID-19.

This chain joins TRBV28 and TRBJ1-3, with D perhaps matching TRBD1 (5 bases). CDR3 length: 14 residues. Germline CDR1 reads MDHEN; CDR2 reads SYDVKM. V lost 3 bases and J 3 bases, leaving 9 bases between the germline ends. The CDR3 nucleotides are TGTGCCAGCAGTTTCTCAGGGTATGGAAACACCATATATTTT. Protein product: CASSFSGYGNTIYF.

The J gene is TRBJ2-1, the V gene TRBV6-6, with 9 bases fitting TRBD2. Losses at the gene ends were 6 bases for V and 4 bases for J; bases not matched to a gene: 10. The CDR3 runs to 16 residues. Germline lookup yields CDR1 MNHNY and CDR2 SVGAGI (reference sequence). The CDR3 reads CASRSLLREGYNEQFF. CDR3 DNA: TGTGCCAGCAGGTCCCTTTTGCGGGAGGGATACAATGAGCAGTTCTTC.

Only one count was recorded for this clone. V is TRBV28 and J is TRBJ2-1, with a possible D match to TRBD1 (6 bases). Germline CDR1 reads MDHEN; CDR2 reads SYDVKM. The CDR3 sequence is 14 residues long. Trimming left V 5 bases short and J 4 bases short, with 12 bases between. The CDR3 region has the DNA TGTGCCAGCAGTGCCTACGACAGGTACAATGAGCAGTTCTTC. It translates to CASSAYDRYNEQFF.

The chain is built from TRBV14 and TRBJ1-1, with D possibly being TRBD1 (6 bases). V lost 0 bases and J 0 bases, leaving 11 bases between the germline ends. Germline-derived CDR1 and CDR2 are SGHDN and FVKESK. The CDR3 is made up of 16 amino acids. This CDR3 is CASSQDSTGMNTEAFF. The CDR3, as DNA: TGTGCCAGCAGCCAAGATTCAACAGGGATGAACACTGAAGCTTTCTTT.

The chain joins TRBV12-3 or TRBV12-4 to TRBJ1-4; no definite D call. The CDR3 contains 13 residues. V gave up 6 bases and J gave up 4 bases, with 9 bases separating them. CDR3 loop: CASSSYSNEKLFF. In nucleotides, the CDR3 is TGTGCCAGCAGCTCCTACAGTAATGAAAAACTGTTTTTT.

The genes are TRBV19 and TRBJ2-1; no reliable D call. The CDR3 totals 14 residues. Trimming removed 3 bases from V and 10 bases from J, with 16 bases in between. Germline loops: CDR1 LNHDA, CDR2 SQIVND (reference sequence). The CDR3 nucleotides read TGTGCCAGTAGTATCGAGAGGTCCGTCGGGGAGCAGTTCTTC. It codes for CASSIERSVGEQFF.

This chain uses TRBV6-5 with TRBJ2-1; 11 bases match TRBD2. J was trimmed by 6 bases and V by 7 bases; bases with no gene match: 8. The CDR3 contains 15 residues. Germline lookup yields CDR1 MNHEY and CDR2 SVGAGI. The CDR3 here is CASTILAGVSNEQFF. The CDR3 DNA reads TGTGCCAGCACGATACTAGCGGGAGTCTCCAATGAGCAGTTCTTC.

V usage is TRBV28 and J usage is TRBJ1-3; D is perhaps TRBD1 (6 bases). The CDR3 runs 14 residues. Trimming took 5 bases from V and 2 from J, leaving 10 bases between them. Looked up from germline, CDR1 is MDHEN and CDR2 is SYDVKM. As DNA, the CDR3 is TGTGCCAGCAGTAGGGGGGGACCTGGAAACACCATATATTTT. It encodes CASSRGGPGNTIYF.

The chain has TRBV7-9 and TRBJ2-5, with D possibly matching TRBD1 (6 bases). This CDR3 has 15 amino acids. V was trimmed by 5 bases and J by 1 base, leaving 14 bases between them. The germline V gene encodes CDR1 SEHNR and CDR2 FQNEAQ (reference sequence). CDR3 nucleotide sequence: TGTGCCAGCAGCCTTGGGGGCGGCGGCCAAGAGACCCAGTACTTC. Residues: CASSLGGGGQETQYF.

V and J are TRBV27 and TRBJ2-7; TRBD1 aligns across 10 bases. V gave up 6 bases and J gave up 4 bases; unmatched junction bases: 6. Germline CDR1 is MNHEY and CDR2 is SMNVEV (reference sequence). The CDR3 length is 14 residues. CDR3 loop: CASRSGTGAYEQYF. Written as DNA, the CDR3 is TGTGCCAGCAGATCCGGGACAGGGGCTTACGAGCAGTACTTC.

This chain links TRBV3-1 (or the pseudogene TRBV3-2) with TRBJ1-6; D might be TRBD1 (5 bases). The length of the CDR3 is 13 residues. V was clipped by 3 bases and J by 11 bases, with 11 bases between them. Germline V lookup: CDR1 LGHDT, CDR2 YNNKEL (reference sequence). The CDR3 DNA reads as TGTGCCAGCAGCCATGCCGGGGGTCCACCCCTCCACTTT. Translating gives CASSHAGGPPLHF.

This chain links TRBV28 with TRBJ2-7; possible D gene TRBD1, 6 bases. The CDR3 consists of 14 residues. Germline V gives CDR1 MDHEN, CDR2 SYDVKM. Trimming shortened V by 6 bases and J by 3 bases, and 15 bases separated the two germline ends. CDR3 amino acids: CASRTGQPVYEQYF. CDR3 DNA sequence: TGTGCCAGCAGGACCGGACAGCCAGTCTACGAGCAGTACTTC.

This sequence joins TRBV2 and TRBJ2-2; D call uncertain. Germline CDR1 is SNHLY and CDR2 is FYNNEI. The CDR3 covers 14 residues. Trimming pared 6 bases from V and 2 bases from J, leaving 10 bases between. For the CDR3, the DNA is TGTGCCAGCAGGAGGCAAGACAACACCGGGGAGCTGTTTTTT. Protein sequence: CASRRQDNTGELFF.

This sequence joins TRBV27 and TRBJ1-5; maybe TRBD1 (5 bases). Germline CDR1 reads MNHEY; CDR2 reads SMNVEV (reference sequence). V gave up 6 bases and J gave up 2 bases, with 11 bases separating them. The CDR3 is 14 amino acids. The CDR3 region is CASSSRVGNQPQHF. The CDR3 DNA sequence: TGTGCCAGCAGCTCCAGGGTAGGCAATCAGCCCCAGCATTTT.

The rearrangement links TRBV24-1 to TRBJ2-5, with D unresolved. V lost 4 bases and J lost 2, with 16 bases in between. The germline CDR1 and CDR2 sequences are KGHDR and SFDVKD. This CDR3 has 16 amino acids. The CDR3 region has the DNA TGTGCCACCAGTGACATGATGCCAGGAAAGCAAGAGACCCAGTACTTC. Encoded protein: CATSDMMPGKQETQYF.

The rearrangement uses TRBV7-8 and TRBJ1-2; 8 bases map to TRBD1. CDR3 length: 14 amino acids. The germline V gene encodes CDR1 SGHVS and CDR2 FQNEAQ. Trimming at V came to 3 bases and at J to 3 bases, leaving 3 bases not matched to a gene. CDR3 in DNA: TGTGCCAGCAGCTTCAGGGGGCAAGACTATGGCTACACCTTC. It encodes CASSFRGQDYGYTF.

This clone has more than one count but fewer than ten. The chain recombines TRBV5-1 with TRBJ1-2, with 11 bases lining up with TRBD1. There are 14 residues in the CDR3. With V trimmed by 4 bases and J by 7 bases, 6 bases remained unmatched. Germline lookup yields CDR1 SGHRS and CDR2 YFSETQ. CDR3 sequence reads: CASSQGQGVSGYTF. The CDR3 DNA is TGCGCCAGCAGCCAGGGACAGGGGGTGTCTGGCTACACCTTC.

The chain employs TRBV27 and TRBJ2-1, with TRBD1 as a possible D gene (6 bases). The CDR3 consists of 15 residues. The germline gives CDR1 MNHEY, CDR2 SMNVEV (reference sequence). Trimming removed 3 bases from V and 7 bases from J, with 16 bases in between. CDR3 DNA sequence: TGTGCCAGCAGTTTGGACAGCCCCCTACAGAATGAGCAGTTCTTC. As protein: CASSLDSPLQNEQFF.

The chain is built from TRBV5-5 and TRBJ1-1; D uncertain. The V end lost 0 bases, the J end lost 1 base, and 7 bases lay between the germline ends. Germline CDR1 is SGHKS and CDR2 is YYEKEE (reference sequence). This CDR3 has 14 residues. The CDR3: CASSLAPRNTEAFF. Written as DNA, the CDR3 is TGTGCCAGCAGCTTGGCCCCGCGGAACACTGAAGCTTTCTTT.

CDR3: CASSVGGTGGYNEQFF. CDR3 sequence (DNA): TGTGCCAGCAGCGTAGGAGGGACAGGGGGCTACAATGAGCAGTTCTTC. The chain joins TRBV9 to TRBJ2-1, with TRBD1 identical over 11 bases. CDR3 length: 16 amino acids. Germline CDR1 SGDLS, CDR2 YYNGEE. With 0 bases clipped from V and 3 bases from J, the junction kept 2 bases outside the gene matches.